The clone carrying this TCR beta chain was picked up a small number of times. The antigen is unknown. V gave up 3 bases and J gave up 3 bases, with 9 bases separating them. The CDR3 consists of 14 residues. Germline V gene sequence: CDR1 SQVTM, CDR2 ANQGSEA. TCRdb reprocessed the 5' RACE reads with MiXCR, giving one entry per CDR3 protein. The sample shows under 950,000 distinct CDR3 sequences, roughly 19% of them seen only once. The data are from a study of CD8 T cells in ankylosing spondylitis. Study-wide results and caveats: In ankylosing spondylitis patients, matched synovial fluid reportedly showed significant enrichment of disease-linked clones. Blood from ankylosing spondylitis patients appeared to carry a characteristic eight-variant TCR beta motif.

The rearrangement uses TRBV29-1 and TRBJ2-6; D possibly corresponds to TRBD2 (7 bases). The TCR was taken from a male donor with ankylosing spondylitis. Input material: blood, either unsorted or a sorted T cell fraction (not recorded which). CDR3 in DNA: TGCAGCGTTGAGGGGGGGCTTGGGGCCAACGTCCTGACTTTC. Its protein is CSVEGGLGANVLTF.